These T cell receptor beta chains were read from a single sample in a study of T cell repertoires in cytomegalovirus infection. Using its own MiXCR run on the reads, TCRdb lists one record per CDR3 protein. The table includes some 800,000 distinct CDR3 sequences, approximately 29% detected once. These receptors' antigens are unknown. This specimen was cultured CD8+ T cells from PBMCs, taken from culture after CMV antigen stimulation. The source of these receptors is a human donor in good health (CMV status not recorded). Some clones in this sample may be carry-over from other donors' samples. Each CDR3 is given with its conserved first and last residue.

j_gene,v_gene,CDR3aa
TRBJ1-2,TRBV29-1,CSVEQGTRGGYGYTF
TRBJ1-6,TRBV7-2,CASSLGQLGSPLHF
TRBJ2-1,TRBV7-3,CASSFDRGPYNEQFF
TRBJ2-6,TRBV7-9,CASSPRLGSGANVLTF
TRBJ2-2,TRBV19,CASSVPGHSNTGELFF
TRBJ1-5,TRBV6-2/TRBV6-3,CASSYPPEGVNQPQHF
TRBJ1-5,TRBV7-2,CASSEQGRGNQPQHF
TRBJ1-1,TRBV12-3/TRBV12-4,CASSLRISGDEAFF
TRBJ1-5,TRBV19,CASSIQGVSNQPQHF
TRBJ1-2,TRBV28,CASSLPAVPYGYTF
TRBJ1-2,TRBV29-1,CSVEDRAGYTF
TRBJ2-2,TRBV4-1,CASSQGLANTGELFF
TRBJ1-6,TRBV14,CASSHRDTYYNSPLHF
TRBJ1-2,TRBV7-9,CASSPPTGGWGYTF
TRBJ2-1,TRBV12-5,CASGLGGLSYNEQFF
TRBJ2-5,TRBV7-2,CASSTGLAGIRETQYF
TRBJ2-1,TRBV7-4,CASSSTQTGDYNEQFF
TRBJ2-1,TRBV12-3/TRBV12-4,CANSPQGGTPTYNEQFF
TRBJ2-5,TRBV19,CASSIDNGQGLETQYF
TRBJ2-1,TRBV7-9,CASSMTSGGAYNEQFF
TRBJ1-5,TRBV10-3,CAISEEQLNQPQHF
TRBJ1-2,TRBV5-1,CASSLAETYGNTF
TRBJ2-3,TRBV5-4,CASSLAGTGDTDTQYF
TRBJ1-1,TRBV27,CASSPVGAEAFF
TRBJ2-1,TRBV2,CASSESRAGLENEQFF
TRBJ2-1,TRBV19,CASSIGSPGEQFF
TRBJ1-1,TRBV19,CASSGPGDAFF
TRBJ2-4,TRBV7-9,CASSLVYKGGLAKNIQYF
TRBJ1-5,TRBV28,CASSFPGRGNQPQHF
TRBJ1-2,TRBV12-3/TRBV12-4,CASSSGQPLGYTF
TRBJ2-1,TRBV2,CASRKTSGGLYNEQFF
TRBJ2-1,TRBV27,CASSFTGGFGNEQFF
TRBJ2-5,TRBV7-2,CASKIGFAQETQYF
TRBJ1-3,TRBV10-3,CAISEIGTGGFGNTIYF
TRBJ2-1,TRBV12-3/TRBV12-4,CASSPTGLHHNEQFF
TRBJ1-6,TRBV5-6,CASSQGQSLNSPLHF
TRBJ1-2,TRBV27,CASSFSPGRGYTF
TRBJ2-4,TRBV2,CASSDPGGLAKNIQYF
TRBJ2-2,TRBV7-9,CASSLVSGRDGELFF
TRBJ2-7,TRBV9,CASSVDLAVQREQYF
TRBJ2-1,TRBV7-9,CASSLVAGGREQFF
TRBJ2-2,TRBV10-3,CAISDWGSDTGELFF
TRBJ1-4,TRBV7-9,CASSGQGNEKLFF
TRBJ1-1,TRBV6-1,CVSSLGWISEAFF
TRBJ2-2,TRBV20-1,CSASRTGGITGELFF
TRBJ2-5,TRBV20-1,CSARSYSGGDLETQYF
TRBJ2-3,TRBV11-2,CASSQGFDRAPDTQYF
TRBJ2-7,TRBV7-2,CASSLLGPYEQYF
TRBJ1-6,TRBV7-6,CASSLAGVNSPLHF
TRBJ1-4,TRBV6-4,CVSRTQLTAYILF
TRBJ1-3,TRBV2,CASSEAHSSTGNTIYF
TRBJ1-1,TRBV2,CASSGDRPSNTEAFF
TRBJ1-1,TRBV6-5,CASSPHGGTRTMNTEAFF